The 19 T cell receptor beta chains given below trace back to one sample, sequenced in a study of cytomegalovirus exposure and HLA in healthy donors. Primers included in the PCR were 60 Vbeta and 13 Jbeta primers. TCRdb keeps only in-frame clones here, not all; method: immunoSEQ multiplex PCR. The table records almost 200,000 clones, around 77% of them present only once. Input material: PBMCs. The receptors here all came from a man aged 25 to 45 in good health and CMV-seronegative.

V is TRBV18 and J is TRBJ2-5; D perhaps matches TRBD1 (6 bases). The CDR3 runs to 16 residues. The V gene lost 3 bases and the J gene lost 5 bases, with 19 bases spanning the gap. Germline CDR1 and CDR2: KGHSH and LQKENI. CDR3 bases: TGTGCCAGCTCACCGCAACTCAACAGGGATGGGGAGACCCAGTACTTC. Protein sequence: CASSPQLNRDGETQYF.

This clone was detected only once. The V gene is TRBV5-1, the J gene TRBJ2-3, with TRBD1 matching over 9 bases. The CDR3 is 14 residues long. Germline CDR1 is SGHRS and CDR2 is YFSETQ. V gave up 5 bases and J gave up 5 bases; unmatched junction bases: 6. CDR3: CASRTQGAIDTQYF. DNA of the CDR3: TGCGCCAGCAGGACACAGGGGGCGATAGATACGCAGTATTTT.

The genes are TRBV11-3 and TRBJ2-2; 8 nucleotides align to TRBD1. J gave up 6 bases and V 5 bases, and 5 bases lay outside the gene matches. The germline CDR1 and CDR2 sequences are SGHNT and YENEEA. The CDR3 extends over 14 amino acids. DNA for the CDR3: TGTGCCAGCAGCGATACAGGGGGAGCCGGGGAGCTGTTTTTT. This codes for CASSDTGGAGELFF. Combining the CDR3 with reference TRBV11-3 and TRBJ2-2 gives the whole variable domain EAGVVQSPRYKIIEKKQPVAFWCNPISGHNTLYWYLQNLGQGPELLIRYENEEAVDDSQLPKDRFSAERLKGVDSTLKIQPAELGDSAVYLCASSDTGGAGELFFGEGSRLTVL.

The chain employs TRBV5-1 and TRBJ2-2; possibly TRBD2 for D (6 bases). The V gene lost 0 bases and the J gene lost 6 bases, with 12 bases spanning the gap. CDR1 and CDR2 from the germline V gene are SGHRS and YFSETQ. This CDR3 is 15 amino acids long. CDR3 DNA: TGCGCCAGCAGCTTGGAGGAGGGATGGGCCGGGGAGCTGTTTTTT. This gives the protein CASSLEEGWAGELFF.

This clone has only a few counts. This chain connects TRBV19 to TRBJ1-1, with 10 bases aligning to TRBD1. The junction had 3 bases not matched to a gene; V was cut back by 5 bases and J by 3 bases. Germline V lookup: CDR1 LNHDA, CDR2 SQIVND (reference sequence). The CDR3 sequence is 14 residues long. CDR3 bases: TGTGCCAGTAGTGCGACAGGGGGCTACACTGAAGCTTTCTTT. Translation gives CASSATGGYTEAFF. Variable domain in full (rest from reference TRBV19 and TRBJ1-1): DGGITQSPKYLFRKEGQNVTLSCEQNLNHDAMYWYRQDPGQGLRLIYYSQIVNDFQKGDIAEGYSVSREKKESFPLTVTSAQKNPTAFYLCASSATGGYTEAFFGQGTRLTVV.

The rearrangement uses TRBV6-1 and TRBJ2-1; 13 positions agree with TRBD2. The CDR3 has 14 residues. V lost 10 bases, J lost 12 bases, and 12 bases stayed unmatched. CDR1 is MNHNS, CDR2 SASEGT, per germline. The CDR3 here is CATTGTSGTGGQFF. The CDR3 bases are TGTGCCACTACCGGGACTAGCGGGACTGGGGGGCAGTTCTTC.

This sequence joins TRBV4-1 and TRBJ2-5; D may be TRBD1 (5 bases). Trimming took 5 bases from V and 5 from J, leaving 21 bases between them. The CDR3 loop spans 16 amino acids. CDR1 MGHRA and CDR2 YSYEKL come from the germline V gene. This CDR3 is CASSALLRRKGETQYF. CDR3 nucleotide sequence: TGCGCCAGCAGCGCCCTACTAAGGCGGAAGGGGGAGACCCAGTACTTC.

This sequence joins TRBV7-2 and TRBJ1-2; weak D call: TRBD1 (5 bases). Trimming took off 1 base at V and 6 bases at J, with 9 bases between the two ends. CDR1 SGHTA and CDR2 FQGNSA come from the germline V gene. CDR3 length: 13 residues. The CDR3 loop is CASSLDSRDGYTF. The DNA for the CDR3 is TGTGCCAGCAGCTTAGACAGCAGGGATGGCTACACCTTC. The complete variable domain, with remaining parts taken from reference TRBV7-2 and TRBJ1-2, reads GAGVSQSPSNKVTEKGKDVELRCDPISGHTALYWYRQSLGQGLEFLIYFQGNSAPDKSGLPSDRFSAERTGGSVSTLTIQRTQQEDSAVYLCASSLDSRDGYTFGSGTRLTVV.

The chain links TRBV10-3 to TRBJ2-1; D might be TRBD2 (6 bases). Trimming removed 10 bases at V and 6 bases at J, with 10 bases between. The CDR3 runs 11 residues. Germline V gene lookup returns CDR1 ENHRY and CDR2 SYGVKD. Here the CDR3 reads CATSTSNEQFF. CDR3 in DNA: TGTGCCACCTCGACTAGCAATGAGCAGTTCTTC.

V and J are TRBV14 and TRBJ1-2; D call uncertain. The CDR3 has 12 amino acids. Germline V gene sequence: CDR1 SGHDN, CDR2 FVKESK. V was trimmed by 0 bases and J by 7 bases, leaving 6 bases between them. Here the CDR3 reads CASSQDVRGYTF. The CDR3 DNA sequence: TGTGCCAGCAGCCAAGATGTGCGTGGCTACACCTTC.

The chain employs TRBV27 and TRBJ2-1; tentative D call: TRBD1 (6 bases). V lost 4 bases and J 3 bases, leaving 10 bases between the germline ends. CDR3 length equals 14 residues. The germline V gene has CDR1 MNHEY and CDR2 SMNVEV (reference sequence). Written as DNA, the CDR3 is TGTGCCAGCAGTTCATCGGACAGCTACAATGAGCAGTTCTTC. Translating it yields CASSSSDSYNEQFF.

A single count supports this clone. The chain is built from TRBV10-3 and TRBJ2-3; 9 bases line up with TRBD1. Germline CDR1 is ENHRY and CDR2 is SYGVKD. This CDR3 is built from 15 residues. The V gene end was trimmed by 6 bases and the J gene end by 3 bases; junction bases not matched to a gene: 7. This CDR3 is CAISKDRGRTDTQYF. The CDR3 nucleotides read TGTGCCATCAGCAAGGACAGGGGAAGAACAGATACGCAGTATTTT.

V usage is TRBV2 and J usage is TRBJ1-2; D may be TRBD1 (5 bases). V was pared by 8 bases and J by 3 bases, with 16 bases between. There are 14 residues in the CDR3. Germline CDR1 is SNHLY and CDR2 is FYNNEI. The CDR3 region is CASSDINRDYGYTF. For the CDR3, the DNA is TGTGCCAGCTCGGACATTAATAGGGACTATGGCTACACCTTC.

V is TRBV28 and J is TRBJ1-5; a weak D match, TRBD1 (5 bases). From germline, CDR1 is MDHEN and CDR2 SYDVKM. V was trimmed by 5 bases and J by 0 bases, leaving 11 bases between them. The CDR3 totals 15 residues. CDR3 in DNA: TGTGCCAGCAGTCCAGACAGTTATAGCAATCAGCCCCAGCATTTT. It encodes CASSPDSYSNQPQHF.

The CDR3 is CASSLGAAVTDTQYF. The DNA for the CDR3 is TGTGCCAGCAGCTTAGGCGCGGCGGTAACAGATACGCAGTATTTT. V is TRBV7-6 and J is TRBJ2-3; D remains ambiguous. Trimming removed 1 base from V and 3 bases from J, with 11 bases in between. This CDR3 has 15 residues. Germline lookup yields CDR1 SGHVS and CDR2 FNYEAQ.

The chain joins TRBV11-3 to TRBJ2-3, with a tentative D call TRBD2 (6 bases). CDR3 length equals 15 residues. CDR1 SGHNT and CDR2 YENEEA come from the germline V gene. Trimming stripped 0 bases from V and 4 bases from J, with 11 bases between. CDR3 DNA: TGTGCCAGCAGCTTAGATGGGGAGGCCCCAGATACGCAGTATTTT. The encoded protein is CASSLDGEAPDTQYF.

The chain recombines TRBV6-1 with TRBJ1-2; 9 nucleotides line up with TRBD1. V gave up 4 bases and J gave up 6 bases; unmatched junction bases: 9. CDR1 is MNHNS, CDR2 SASEGT, per germline. CDR3 length equals 15 residues. The CDR3 DNA reads TGTGCCAGCAGTGGAGGACAGGGGAAGAGGGATGGCTACACCTTC. It is translated as CASSGGQGKRDGYTF.

The chain joins TRBV4-1 to TRBJ2-7, with 9 bases that match TRBD1. CDR3 length: 15 amino acids. Per germline, CDR1 MGHRA and CDR2 YSYEKL. Losses at the gene ends were 1 base for V and 5 bases for J; bases not matched to a gene: 6. The CDR3 sequence is CASSQVGTGLNEQYF. In DNA, the CDR3 is TGCGCCAGCAGCCAAGTTGGGACAGGGCTCAACGAGCAGTACTTC.

This sequence joins TRBV14 and TRBJ2-2; D uncertain. The CDR3 runs 14 residues. V was trimmed by 4 bases and J by 4 bases, leaving 10 bases between them. Germline assignment: CDR1 SGHDN and CDR2 FVKESK. CDR3 bases: TGTGCCAGCAGCCGCACCTCGGTCACCGGGGAGCTGTTTTTT. Protein product: CASSRTSVTGELFF.